A single sample gave rise to the 26 T cell receptor beta chains below, sequenced in a study of cytomegalovirus exposure and HLA in healthy donors. Sequenced by immunoSEQ multiplex PCR; TCRdb stores in-frame clones only, minus some. The sample includes 130,000 or so clones, about 84% of them seen just once. Sequencing input: PBMCs. These receptors came from a woman in her thirties in good health and CMV-seronegative.

V and J are TRBV5-8 and TRBJ1-5; D unresolved. Germline V gene lookup returns CDR1 SGHTS and CDR2 YDEGEE. This CDR3 is 11 amino acids long. Trimming stripped 3 bases from V and 4 bases from J, with 2 bases between. The CDR3 coding sequence is TGTGCCAGCAGCTCGAATCAGCCCCAGCATTTT. Its translation is CASSSNQPQHF.

The chain is built from TRBV6-5 and TRBJ2-3; 9 bases are shared with TRBD1. CDR1 and CDR2 from the germline V gene are MNHEY and SVGAGI. The CDR3 has 15 amino acids. With 5 bases clipped from V and 1 base from J, the junction kept 4 bases outside the gene matches. The DNA of the CDR3 is TGTGCCAGCAGTACAGGGGGCTGGGGCACAGATACGCAGTATTTT. It specifies CASSTGGWGTDTQYF.

This chain links TRBV6-6 with TRBJ2-7; D is ambiguous. The CDR3 has 11 amino acids. Per germline, CDR1 MNHNY and CDR2 SVGAGI (reference sequence). Trimming removed 6 bases at V and 4 bases at J, with 7 bases between. The CDR3 loop reads CASRQAYEQYF. As DNA, the CDR3 is TGTGCCAGCAGGCAGGCTTACGAGCAGTACTTC.

The CDR3 loop is CSATYNDWQFF. CDR3 sequence (DNA): TGCAGTGCTACGTACAATGATTGGCAGTTCTTC. The J gene is TRBJ2-1, the V gene TRBV20-1; D not resolved. Trimming pared 4 bases from V and 12 bases from J, leaving 13 bases between. The germline V gene encodes CDR1 DFQATT and CDR2 SNEGSKA (reference sequence). The CDR3 runs 11 residues.

The chain carries TRBV6-6 and TRBJ1-2; 10 nucleotides line up with TRBD1. This CDR3 comprises 15 residues. Germline V gives CDR1 MNHNY, CDR2 SVGAGI (reference sequence). V lost 4 bases and J lost 3; bases outside the gene matches: 5. The CDR3 reads CASSSRDRGDYGYTF. The CDR3 DNA follows: TGTGCCAGCAGTTCCCGGGACAGGGGCGACTATGGCTACACCTTC.

The CDR3, as DNA: TGTGCCAGCAGCCCCCTCTCCCCTCAGGTGACTAACTATGGCTACACCTTC. Translated: CASSPLSPQVTNYGYTF. V is TRBV4-2 and J is TRBJ1-2, with D unclear. The CDR3 consists of 17 residues. Germline CDR1 reads LGHNA; CDR2 reads YNFKEQ. V was shortened by 4 bases and J by 0 bases, with 18 bases between the two germline ends.

The V call is TRBV11-3, the J call TRBJ2-7; 7 bases map to TRBD1. The CDR3 sequence is 14 residues long. The germline gives CDR1 SGHNT, CDR2 YENEEA. With V trimmed by 1 base and J by 3 bases, 3 bases remained unmatched. The CDR3 loop reads CASSLGTGYYEQYF. Here the CDR3 DNA reads TGTGCCAGCAGCTTAGGGACAGGATACTACGAGCAGTACTTC.

The genes are TRBV6-5 and TRBJ2-5; D is perhaps TRBD2 (7 bases). The CDR3 runs to 14 residues. Germline V gene lookup returns CDR1 MNHEY and CDR2 SVGAGI. Between the trimmed V and J ends, which lost 11 bases and 9 bases, there was a span of 25 bases. The DNA for the CDR3 is TGTGCCGTCCTCGCGGCGGGGGAGGGGGGGGCCCAGTACTTC. It specifies CAVLAAGEGGAQYF.

This clone appeared a few times. The rearrangement links TRBV30 to TRBJ1-4; possible D gene TRBD1, 5 bases. Deletions cut 3 bases from V and 10 bases from J, with 21 bases between. The CDR3 loop spans 15 amino acids. The V gene's germline CDR1 is GTSNPN and CDR2 SVGIG (reference sequence). The chain's CDR3 is CAWRPRGQPEGKLFF. The DNA for the CDR3 is TGTGCCTGGAGACCAAGGGGCCAGCCTGAAGGAAAACTGTTTTTT.

The J gene is TRBJ2-3, the V gene TRBV7-8; 10 positions match TRBD1. J lost 2 bases, V lost 5 bases, and 7 bases had no gene match. Germline CDR1 reads SGHVS; CDR2 reads FQNEAQ. The CDR3 length is 16 residues. DNA of the CDR3: TGTGCCAGCAGCCCCCGGGACAGGGGTCTCACAGATACGCAGTATTTT. This gives the protein CASSPRDRGLTDTQYF.

This clone has a single count. J is TRBJ1-2 and V is TRBV30; possible D gene TRBD1, 5 bases. CDR3 size: 15 residues. From germline, CDR1 is GTSNPN and CDR2 SVGIG (reference sequence). Trimming removed 0 bases at V and 6 bases at J, with 17 bases between. The CDR3, as DNA: TGTGCCTGGAGTGTACGCGGCAGGGTGTTGGATGGCTACACCTTC. Protein product: CAWSVRGRVLDGYTF.

V is TRBV6-4 and J is TRBJ2-2, with 9 bases fitting TRBD1. CDR3 length equals 16 residues. CDR1 MRHNA and CDR2 SNTAGT come from the germline V gene. V shed 5 bases and J 0 bases; nucleotides not matched to a gene: 4. CDR3 coding DNA: TGTGCCAGCAGTCCCCGGACAGGGGCGAACACCGGGGAGCTGTTTTTT. It codes for CASSPRTGANTGELFF.

This chain links TRBV5-1 with TRBJ2-5, with 11 positions matching TRBD1. The CDR3 runs 16 residues. Germline V gene lookup returns CDR1 SGHRS and CDR2 YFSETQ. The trim removed 5 bases at V and 0 bases at J, leaving 6 bases unmatched. The CDR3 region is CASSPGTGGYQETQYF. CDR3 nucleotide sequence: TGCGCCAGCAGTCCCGGGACAGGGGGGTACCAAGAGACCCAGTACTTC.

The chain combines TRBV6-5 with TRBJ2-7; tentatively, D is TRBD1 (7 bases). Germline V gene sequence: CDR1 MNHEY, CDR2 SVGAGI. The ends were cut back, 7 bases at V and 0 bases at J, with 10 bases in the middle. The CDR3 loop spans 13 amino acids. CDR3 amino acids: CASNRGLSYEQYF. CDR3 coding DNA: TGTGCCAGCAACAGGGGACTCTCCTACGAGCAGTACTTC.

V gene TRBV27 combines with J gene TRBJ1-6; D is unresolved. Trimming pared 8 bases from V and 7 bases from J, leaving 15 bases between. Germline V gene lookup returns CDR1 MNHEY and CDR2 SMNVEV (reference sequence). The CDR3 totals 14 residues. CDR3 sequence: CASSWALGNSPLHF. CDR3 bases: TGTGCCAGCTCGTGGGCCTTAGGAAATTCACCCCTCCACTTT.

The J gene is TRBJ2-3, the V gene TRBV5-1, with D possibly TRBD1 on 6 matching bases. V lost 4 bases and J lost 0, with 18 bases in between. Germline V gene lookup returns CDR1 SGHRS and CDR2 YFSETQ. The CDR3 has 17 amino acids. DNA for the CDR3: TGCGCCAGCAGCGCGGACGGCAGGGGTAGGAGCACAGATACGCAGTATTTT. Amino acids: CASSADGRGRSTDTQYF.

The chain recombines TRBV11-2 with TRBJ2-2; a weak D match, TRBD1 (6 bases). This CDR3 region has 15 residues. Germline assignment: CDR1 SGHAT and CDR2 FQNNGV. Trimming took off 1 base at V and 5 bases at J, with 11 bases between the two ends. The CDR3 nucleotides read TGTGCCAGCAGCTTAGGGTGGGGGCGAACCGGGGAGCTGTTTTTT. Translating it yields CASSLGWGRTGELFF.

The chain is built from TRBV7-9 and TRBJ2-3; 13 nucleotides align to TRBD2. V shed 4 bases and J 4 bases; nucleotides not matched to a gene: 2. This CDR3 comprises 15 residues. Looked up from germline, CDR1 is SEHNR and CDR2 is FQNEAQ (reference sequence). The CDR3 loop is CASSSLAGGPDTQYF. The CDR3 coding sequence is TGTGCCAGCAGCTCACTAGCGGGGGGGCCAGATACGCAGTATTTT.

This sequence joins TRBV5-1 and TRBJ1-4; the match to TRBD1 covers 8 bases. Unmatched junction bases numbered 6, after V lost 4 bases and J lost 7 bases. CDR1 and CDR2 from the germline V gene are SGHRS and YFSETQ. The CDR3 contains 14 residues. In DNA, the CDR3 is TGCGCCAGCAGCCTGGGACAGGCAGGTGAAAAACTGTTTTTT. Residues: CASSLGQAGEKLFF.

The V and J genes are TRBV14 and TRBJ1-1; 9 nucleotides align to TRBD1. Germline CDR1 SGHDN, CDR2 FVKESK. V was clipped by 3 bases and J by 4 bases; unmatched bases: 0. The CDR3 runs 13 residues. The CDR3 sequence: CASSQTGGTEAFF. CDR3 sequence (DNA): TGTGCCAGCAGCCAGACAGGGGGCACTGAAGCTTTCTTT.

The chain recombines TRBV7-2 with TRBJ2-2; perhaps TRBD2 as D (5 bases). Germline CDR1 is SGHTA and CDR2 is FQGNSA. The CDR3 consists of 15 residues. Trimming stripped 1 base from V and 4 bases from J, with 10 bases between. The CDR3 DNA is TGTGCCAGCAGCTTAGGAGGGCCGCCCACCGGGGAGCTGTTTTTT. Its translation: CASSLGGPPTGELFF.

V usage is TRBV9 and J usage is TRBJ2-1; 10 nucleotides match TRBD2. The CDR3 loop spans 17 amino acids. V dropped 0 bases and J dropped 5; count of bases not matched to a gene: 8. The germline V gene has CDR1 SGDLS and CDR2 YYNGEE. CDR3 coding DNA: TGTGCCAGCAGCGTAGGGCCGGGACTAGCGACCGACAATGAGCAGTTCTTC. Protein product: CASSVGPGLATDNEQFF.

This clone occurred a few times. The chain is built from TRBV21-1 and TRBJ1-5; no check of the table's D call, TRBD1, against the DNA was made. TRBV21-1 is reported as a pseudogene. This CDR3 region has 17 residues. In DNA, the CDR3 is TGTGCCAGCAGCAAAGAGGCCGGGACAGAGGGCAATCAGCCCCAGCATTTT. As protein: CASSKEAGTEGNQPQHF.

For the CDR3, the DNA is TGTGCTAGTGGTTCCCTAGCGGGGGGAAATGAGCAGTTCTTC. It encodes CASGSLAGGNEQFF. This chain links TRBV12-5 with TRBJ2-1, with TRBD2 matching 11 bases. With 4 bases clipped from V and 7 bases from J, the junction kept 3 bases outside the gene matches. Germline V lookup: CDR1 LGHNT, CDR2 FRNRAP. This CDR3 spans 14 amino acids.

The chain recombines TRBV7-2 with TRBJ1-6; TRBD1 matches 8 bases. The CDR3 contains 15 residues. V lost 3 bases to trimming and J lost 9 bases; unmatched junction nucleotides: 7. Per germline, CDR1 SGHTA and CDR2 FQGNSA. The CDR3 DNA follows: TGTGCCAGCAGCTTGGATGCAGGACAGGGTTCACCCCTCCACTTT. It codes for CASSLDAGQGSPLHF.

The V call is TRBV7-2, the J call TRBJ2-1; TRBD1 matches at 10 bases. The CDR3 totals 20 residues. Per germline, CDR1 SGHTA and CDR2 FQGNSA. The V segment lost 0 bases and the J segment 7 bases; nucleotides outside the gene matches: 18. The CDR3 loop reads CASSLAFGTGATISRNEQFF. CDR3 DNA sequence: TGTGCCAGCAGCTTAGCATTTGGGACAGGGGCCACGATTAGTCGGAATGAGCAGTTCTTC.